This T cell receptor (beta chain) emerged from a study of T cell responses to AZD1222 COVID-19 vaccine. Germline V CDR1 and CDR2: LNHDA, SQIVND (reference sequence). The ends lost 8 bases at V and 6 bases at J; junction bases unmatched: 4. This CDR3 contains 12 residues. Clones were sequenced by immunoSEQ multiplex PCR, and TCRdb holds only the in-frame ones, with some missing. This sample carries 75,000 to 100,000 clones, about 88% of them seen once, and the ten largest clones take roughly 3%. This receptor was identified in an adult in good health. Sample: peripheral blood, taken on day 0 of AZD1222 vaccination. V gene TRBV19 combines with J gene TRBJ1-2, with TRBD1 matching 9 bases. The CDR3 DNA reads as TGTGCCAGTTGGGACAGGGAAGATGGCTACACCTTC. The encoded protein is CASWDREDGYTF. The full variable domain, completed using reference TRBV19 and TRBJ1-2, is DGGITQSPKYLFRKEGQNVTLSCEQNLNHDAMYWYRQDPGQGLRLIYYSQIVNDFQKGDIAEGYSVSREKKESFPLTVTSAQKNPTAFYLCASWDREDGYTFGSGTRLTVV.